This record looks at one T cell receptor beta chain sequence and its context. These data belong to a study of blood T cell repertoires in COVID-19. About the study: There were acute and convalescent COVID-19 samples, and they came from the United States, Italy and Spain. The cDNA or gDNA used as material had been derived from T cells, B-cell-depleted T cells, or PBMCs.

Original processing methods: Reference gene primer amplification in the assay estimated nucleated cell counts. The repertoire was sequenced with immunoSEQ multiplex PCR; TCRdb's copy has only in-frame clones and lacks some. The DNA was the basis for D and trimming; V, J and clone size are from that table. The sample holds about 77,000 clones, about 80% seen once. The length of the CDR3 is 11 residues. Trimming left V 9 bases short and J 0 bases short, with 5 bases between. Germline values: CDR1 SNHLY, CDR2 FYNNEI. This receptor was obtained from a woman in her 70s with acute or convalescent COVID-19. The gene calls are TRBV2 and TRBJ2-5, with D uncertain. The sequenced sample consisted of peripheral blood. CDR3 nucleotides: TGTGCCAGTCGGTACCAAGAGACCCAGTACTTC. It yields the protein CASRYQETQYF.